The 10 T cell receptor beta chains below all came from one sample that was sequenced in a study of shared clonotypes between healthy human individuals. Measured with immunoSEQ multiplex PCR; TCRdb has only the in-frame clones, and not every one. The sample has over 400,000 clones; 81% are singletons. The sample was PBMCs. These receptors all come from a woman between 40 and 50 years old in good health. Some clones in this sample may be carry-over from other donors' samples.

This clone was seen a single time. A far larger clone is a single base away, which makes a read error likely. The chain couples TRBV4-2 to TRBJ2-6, with 8 bases lining up with TRBD1. This CDR3 region has 17 residues. CDR1 and CDR2 (germline): LGHNA, YNFKEQ. J gave up 3 bases and V 4 bases, and 8 bases lay outside the gene matches. The CDR3 nucleotides are TGTGCCAGCAGCCTCGAGACAGGGGAAAGTGGGGCCAACGTCCTGACTTTC. It codes for CASSLETGESGANVLTF.

The chain has TRBV10-2 and TRBJ1-2, with D perhaps TRBD1 (6 bases). Looked up from germline, CDR1 is WSHSY and CDR2 is SAAADI. V gave up 0 bases and J gave up 8 bases, with 16 bases separating them. The CDR3 has 15 residues. The DNA for the CDR3 is TGCGCCAGCAGTGAGTCAGGGGGGGTCCTTAACGGCTACACCTTC. Residues: CASSESGGVLNGYTF.

This clone was recorded at least ten times. Other DNA sequences in the same sample also yield this CDR3. The chain couples TRBV11-1 to TRBJ2-7; D is unresolved. CDR3 length: 15 amino acids. Germline V gene data show CDR1 as SGHAT and CDR2 as FQDESV (reference sequence). V gave up 5 bases and J gave up 0 bases, with 14 bases separating them. In DNA form, the CDR3 reads TGTGCCAGCAGCCCCGCTAGGCAGAGCTCCTACGAGCAGTACTTC. This sequence encodes CASSPARQSSYEQYF.

This clone was seen once. The chain has TRBV10-3 and TRBJ2-1, with D maybe TRBD2 (6 bases). Germline CDR1 reads ENHRY; CDR2 reads SYGVKD. Between the trimmed V and J ends, which lost 6 bases and 2 bases, there was a span of 14 bases. The CDR3 extends over 15 amino acids. The CDR3 region has the DNA TGTGCCATCAGCCCCGGGGTAGCGGCCTACAATGAGCAGTTCTTC. It is translated as CAISPGVAAYNEQFF.

This clone was seen only a few times. Since a far larger clone is one base different, this is likely a read error. At the DNA level, this CDR3 is encoded by other sequences in the same sample as well. The chain combines TRBV6-1 with TRBJ2-7, with 8 positions matching TRBD2. The CDR3 is 15 amino acids. Germline CDR1 reads MNHNS; CDR2 reads SASEGT. The CDR3: CASSADAGGVYEQYF. As DNA, the CDR3 is TGTGCAAGCAGTGCAGACGCCGGGGGGGTGTACGAGCAGTACTTC.

With regard to this clone: A far larger clone differs by one base, so this is likely a read error. Within the sample, other DNA sequences also encode this same CDR3. This sequence joins TRBV5-6 and TRBJ1-5, with no clear D. This CDR3 is 13 amino acids long. CDR1 is SGHDT, CDR2 YYEEEE, per germline. The V and J ends lost 0 bases and 3 bases respectively, with 4 bases between them. The CDR3 DNA sequence: TGTGCCAGCAGCTTGGGTGCCAATCAGCCCCAGCATTTT. Amino acid sequence: CASSLGANQPQHF.

The chain links TRBV5-4 to TRBJ1-2; D unclear. The germline gives CDR1 SGHNT, CDR2 YYREEE (reference sequence). The CDR3 totals 13 residues. Between the trimmed V and J ends, which lost 3 bases and 3 bases, there was a span of 9 bases. CDR3 loop: CASSYDGDYGYTF. CDR3 in DNA: TGTGCCAGCAGCTATGACGGAGACTATGGCTACACCTTC.

As for this clone: This is likely an artifact of a read error, given a far larger clone one base away. A read error is likely, as this CDR3 ends without the conserved phenylalanine or tryptophan. The chain carries TRBV5-4 and TRBJ1-1; TRBD1 aligns across 7 bases. This CDR3 contains 15 residues. Germline-derived CDR1 and CDR2 are SGHNT and YYREEE (reference sequence). With V trimmed by 5 bases and J by 3 bases, 10 bases remained unmatched. This chain's CDR3 is CASSPDRAKDTEAFL. The CDR3 DNA sequence: TGTGCCAGCAGTCCCGACAGGGCTAAGGACACTGAAGCTTTCCTT.

The chain joins TRBV29-1 to TRBJ2-4; maybe TRBD1 (5 bases). This CDR3 has 13 amino acids. The V end lost 7 bases, the J end lost 0 bases, and 10 bases lay between the germline ends. The germline CDR1 and CDR2 sequences are SQVTM and ANQGSEA. The CDR3: CSGRQKAKNIQYF. In DNA, the CDR3 is TGCAGCGGTCGACAGAAAGCCAAAAACATTCAGTACTTC.

The V gene is TRBV28, the J gene TRBJ2-5; D is possibly TRBD1 (6 bases). This CDR3 has 16 amino acids. Per the germline V gene, CDR1 is MDHEN and CDR2 is SYDVKM. With 6 bases removed from V and 5 bases from J, the gap between germline ends came to 22 bases. The CDR3 protein is CASRPASTGYAETQYF. The CDR3 DNA sequence: TGTGCCAGCAGACCAGCGAGTACAGGGTACGCCGAGACCCAGTACTTC.